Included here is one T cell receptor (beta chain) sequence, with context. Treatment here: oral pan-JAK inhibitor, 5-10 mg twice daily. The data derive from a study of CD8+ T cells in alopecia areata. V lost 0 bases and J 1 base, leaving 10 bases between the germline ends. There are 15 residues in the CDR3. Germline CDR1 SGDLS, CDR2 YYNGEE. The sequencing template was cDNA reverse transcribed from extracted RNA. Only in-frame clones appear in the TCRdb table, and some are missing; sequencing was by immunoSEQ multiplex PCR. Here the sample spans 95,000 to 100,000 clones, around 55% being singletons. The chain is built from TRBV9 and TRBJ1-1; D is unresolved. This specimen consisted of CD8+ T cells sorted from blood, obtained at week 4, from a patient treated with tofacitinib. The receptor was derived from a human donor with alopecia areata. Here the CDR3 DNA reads TGTGCCAGCAGCGTAGGGTTAGGATCGAACACTGAAGCTTTCTTT. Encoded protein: CASSVGLGSNTEAFF.